This is a list of T cell receptor beta chains from one sample in a study of OX40 agonist ivuxolimab in advanced cancers. Here immunoSEQ multiplex PCR was the method, and the copy in TCRdb shows in-frame clones only, minus some. The sample lists approximately 68,000 clones; 88% were seen once. The sequencing used CD4+ or CD8+ T cells sorted from blood, collected in a trial of the OX40 agonist ivuxolimab. These receptors were obtained from an adult with an advanced solid tumor such as melanoma, head and neck, liver or kidney cancer. Each CDR3 is given with its conserved first and last residue. Fields, in order: J gene, D gene, clone size, V gene, CDR3 protein, CDR3 DNA. A D gene is named only where the DNA matches it firmly. Part of the rows lack a size; the others show once, few, many or a class for expanded clones.

j_call: TRBJ2-6; d_call: NA; clone_size: once; v_call: TRBV19; cdr3_aa: CASSAYSSSGANVLTF; cdr3_nt: TGTGCCAGTAGTGCGTATTCAAGCTCTGGGGCCAACGTCCTGACTTTC
j_call: TRBJ1-1; d_call: TRBD1; clone_size: NA; v_call: TRBV30; cdr3_aa: CAWSKPRNRGGNTEAFF; cdr3_nt: TGTGCCTGGAGCAAACCGCGAAACAGGGGAGGGAACACTGAAGCTTTCTTT
j_call: TRBJ2-1; d_call: TRBD2; clone_size: once; v_call: TRBV9; cdr3_aa: CASSVLSGGWGNEQFF; cdr3_nt: TGTGCCAGCAGCGTCCTTAGCGGGGGGTGGGGCAATGAGCAGTTCTTC
j_call: TRBJ2-1; d_call: NA; clone_size: NA; v_call: TRBV5-1; cdr3_aa: CASSVTASSYNEQFF; cdr3_nt: TGCGCCAGCAGCGTGACCGCGAGCTCCTACAATGAGCAGTTCTTC
j_call: TRBJ2-3; d_call: NA; clone_size: NA; v_call: TRBV19; cdr3_aa: CASKGSSTDTQYF; cdr3_nt: TGTGCCAGTAAAGGGTCTAGCACAGATACGCAGTATTTT
j_call: TRBJ2-7; d_call: TRBD1; clone_size: NA; v_call: TRBV19; cdr3_aa: CARRTGLSYEQYF; cdr3_nt: TGTGCCAGGCGGACAGGCCTTTCCTACGAGCAGTACTTC
j_call: TRBJ1-5; d_call: NA; clone_size: once; v_call: TRBV28; cdr3_aa: CASSLYAPAQHF; cdr3_nt: TGTGCCAGCAGTTTATACGCTCCGGCCCAGCATTTT
j_call: TRBJ2-1; d_call: TRBD1; clone_size: NA; v_call: TRBV30; cdr3_aa: CAWRGQAGSYNEQFF; cdr3_nt: TGTGCCTGGAGAGGACAGGCTGGCTCCTACAATGAGCAGTTCTTC
j_call: TRBJ2-1; d_call: NA; clone_size: NA; v_call: TRBV20-1; cdr3_aa: CSARGAYEQFF; cdr3_nt: TGCAGTGCTAGAGGCGCGTATGAGCAGTTCTTC
j_call: TRBJ2-7; d_call: NA; clone_size: NA; v_call: TRBV10-2; cdr3_aa: CASRYSDEQYF; cdr3_nt: TGCGCCAGCAGGTACTCTGACGAGCAGTACTTC
j_call: TRBJ2-3; d_call: NA; clone_size: NA; v_call: TRBV6-1; cdr3_aa: CASSRTSTDTQYF; cdr3_nt: TGTGCCAGCAGTCGGACAAGCACAGATACGCAGTATTTT
j_call: TRBJ2-7; d_call: TRBD1; clone_size: NA; v_call: TRBV11-2; cdr3_aa: CASSPQGVSSYEQYF; cdr3_nt: TGTGCCAGCAGCCCACAGGGGGTTAGCTCCTACGAGCAGTACTTC
j_call: TRBJ1-4; d_call: TRBD1; clone_size: NA; v_call: TRBV2; cdr3_aa: CASSRTGTNEKLFF; cdr3_nt: TGTGCCAGCAGCCGGACAGGGACAAATGAAAAACTGTTTTTT
j_call: TRBJ1-4; d_call: NA; clone_size: once; v_call: TRBV6-1; cdr3_aa: CASSDRQPATNEKLFF; cdr3_nt: TGTGCCAGCAGTGACCGACAGCCCGCAACTAATGAAAAACTGTTTTTT
j_call: TRBJ1-1; d_call: NA; clone_size: NA; v_call: TRBV6-6; cdr3_aa: CASRGQGEAFF; cdr3_nt: TGTGCCAGCCGGGGTCAAGGGGAAGCTTTCTTT
j_call: TRBJ1-6; d_call: NA; clone_size: NA; v_call: TRBV27; cdr3_aa: CASSQRTSFGSPLHF; cdr3_nt: TGTGCCAGCAGTCAACGGACTTCGTTCGGGTCACCCCTCCACTTT
j_call: TRBJ1-1; d_call: NA; clone_size: few; v_call: TRBV30; cdr3_aa: CAWRDTYTEAFF; cdr3_nt: TGTGCCTGGCGGGACACATACACTGAAGCTTTCTTT
j_call: TRBJ2-5; d_call: TRBD1; clone_size: NA; v_call: TRBV14; cdr3_aa: CASSRGQGETQYF; cdr3_nt: TGTGCCAGCAGCCGTGGACAGGGTGAGACCCAGTACTTC
j_call: TRBJ1-5; d_call: NA; clone_size: few; v_call: TRBV6-1; cdr3_aa: CASSAGAPNQPQHF; cdr3_nt: TGTGCCAGCAGCGCGGGGGCCCCTAATCAGCCCCAGCATTTT
j_call: TRBJ1-2; d_call: NA; clone_size: medium-sized; v_call: TRBV19; cdr3_aa: CASSIGSRANYGYTF; cdr3_nt: TGTGCCAGTAGTATAGGATCAAGAGCTAACTATGGCTACACCTTC
j_call: TRBJ2-5; d_call: TRBD1; clone_size: few; v_call: TRBV5-4; cdr3_aa: CASSLSGTGKETQYF; cdr3_nt: TGTGCCAGCAGCTTATCAGGGACAGGGAAAGAGACCCAGTACTTC
j_call: TRBJ2-3; d_call: NA; clone_size: NA; v_call: TRBV27; cdr3_aa: CASSLSDTSDTQYF; cdr3_nt: TGTGCCAGCAGTTTATCCGACACCTCAGATACGCAGTATTTT
j_call: TRBJ1-1; d_call: NA; clone_size: NA; v_call: TRBV19; cdr3_aa: CASSIASKGVNTEAFF; cdr3_nt: TGTGCCAGTAGTATAGCCTCGAAGGGGGTGAACACTGAAGCTTTCTTT
j_call: TRBJ2-5; d_call: NA; clone_size: NA; v_call: TRBV7-8; cdr3_aa: CASSERTLLYPRETQYF; cdr3_nt: TGTGCCAGCAGCGAACGGACATTACTGTATCCACGAGAGACCCAGTACTTC
j_call: TRBJ1-1; d_call: NA; clone_size: NA; v_call: TRBV6-5; cdr3_aa: CAKSPGRVTEAFF; cdr3_nt: TGTGCCAAATCACCAGGGCGGGTCACTGAAGCTTTCTTT
j_call: TRBJ2-3; d_call: TRBD2; clone_size: NA; v_call: TRBV30; cdr3_aa: CAWRRTSGGASDTQYF; cdr3_nt: TGTGCCTGGAGACGGACTAGCGGGGGGGCCTCAGATACGCAGTATTTT
j_call: TRBJ2-7; d_call: TRBD1; clone_size: NA; v_call: TRBV28; cdr3_aa: CAIGRGPYEQYF; cdr3_nt: TGTGCCATTGGCAGGGGGCCGTACGAGCAGTACTTC
j_call: TRBJ1-5; d_call: NA; clone_size: NA; v_call: TRBV6-5; cdr3_aa: CASSPSGYQPQHF; cdr3_nt: TGTGCCAGCAGCCCCTCAGGGTATCAGCCCCAGCATTTT
j_call: TRBJ2-3; d_call: NA; clone_size: NA; v_call: TRBV5-4; cdr3_aa: CASSLEISLTTRGADTQYF; cdr3_nt: TGTGCCAGCAGCTTGGAAATTTCCCTGACAACCCGCGGGGCAGATACGCAGTATTTT
j_call: TRBJ2-2; d_call: NA; clone_size: NA; v_call: TRBV12-5; cdr3_aa: CASGLVRDTGELFF; cdr3_nt: TGTGCTAGTGGTTTGGTTAGGGACACCGGGGAGCTGTTTTTT
j_call: TRBJ2-2; d_call: TRBD1; clone_size: NA; v_call: TRBV5-6; cdr3_aa: CASTRKGTGGRELFF; cdr3_nt: TGTGCCAGCACCCGAAAAGGGACAGGGGGCCGGGAGCTGTTTTTT
j_call: TRBJ2-2; d_call: TRBD2; clone_size: NA; v_call: TRBV27; cdr3_aa: CASSSPGLAGGTVAGELFF; cdr3_nt: TGTGCCAGCAGTTCCCCTGGACTAGCGGGAGGCACGGTCGCCGGGGAGCTGTTTTTT
j_call: TRBJ2-3; d_call: TRBD2; clone_size: NA; v_call: TRBV15; cdr3_aa: CATIRGGGASDTQYF; cdr3_nt: TGTGCCACCATCCGGGGCGGGGGGGCCTCGGATACGCAGTATTTT
j_call: TRBJ2-1; d_call: TRBD2; clone_size: few; v_call: TRBV4-1; cdr3_aa: CASSQEAPSGGAGEQFF; cdr3_nt: TGCGCCAGCAGCCAAGAGGCGCCTAGCGGGGGGGCTGGTGAGCAGTTCTTC
j_call: TRBJ2-6; d_call: NA; clone_size: NA; v_call: TRBV6-5; cdr3_aa: CASSSRHAGANVLTF; cdr3_nt: TGTGCCAGCAGTTCACGGCATGCTGGGGCCAACGTCCTGACTTTC
j_call: TRBJ1-1; d_call: NA; clone_size: NA; v_call: TRBV28; cdr3_aa: CASLRVGLEAFF; cdr3_nt: TGTGCCAGCCTACGTGTGGGGCTAGAAGCTTTCTTT
j_call: TRBJ2-5; d_call: TRBD2; clone_size: medium-sized; v_call: TRBV30; cdr3_aa: CAWSTSGGIGETQYF; cdr3_nt: TGTGCCTGGAGTACTAGCGGGGGGATTGGAGAGACCCAGTACTTC
j_call: TRBJ2-1; d_call: NA; clone_size: NA; v_call: TRBV6-5; cdr3_aa: CASSSHNRAIYNEQFF; cdr3_nt: TGTGCCAGCAGTTCCCACAACCGAGCCATCTACAATGAGCAGTTCTTC
j_call: TRBJ2-1; d_call: NA; clone_size: NA; v_call: TRBV29-1; cdr3_aa: CSVGRLDNEQFF; cdr3_nt: TGCAGCGTCGGCAGGTTAGACAATGAGCAGTTCTTC
j_call: TRBJ1-1; d_call: NA; clone_size: once; v_call: TRBV9; cdr3_aa: CASIRRAVTEAFF; cdr3_nt: TGTGCCAGCATCAGGAGAGCCGTCACTGAAGCTTTCTTT
j_call: TRBJ2-2; d_call: TRBD1; clone_size: once; v_call: TRBV6-1; cdr3_aa: CASRQGLGTGELFF; cdr3_nt: TGTGCCAGTCGACAGGGGCTCGGCACCGGGGAGCTGTTTTTT
j_call: TRBJ1-1; d_call: NA; clone_size: NA; v_call: TRBV2; cdr3_aa: CASRGSRVRGTEAFF; cdr3_nt: TGTGCCAGCAGGGGCAGTCGGGTTCGGGGCACTGAAGCTTTCTTT
j_call: TRBJ2-5; d_call: NA; clone_size: NA; v_call: TRBV5-4; cdr3_aa: CASSSDLGGQTQYF; cdr3_nt: TGTGCCAGCAGCTCCGACCTGGGGGGGCAGACCCAGTACTTC
j_call: TRBJ2-7; d_call: TRBD2; clone_size: NA; v_call: TRBV11-2; cdr3_aa: CASSSRTSGRLYEQYF; cdr3_nt: TGTGCCAGCAGCTCGCGGACTAGCGGGAGACTCTACGAGCAGTACTTC
j_call: TRBJ1-2; d_call: NA; clone_size: NA; v_call: TRBV7-8; cdr3_aa: CASSQLGRSGYTF; cdr3_nt: TGTGCCAGCAGCCAACTAGGGAGGTCTGGCTACACCTTC
j_call: TRBJ1-1; d_call: NA; clone_size: NA; v_call: TRBV28; cdr3_aa: CASSFSGNTEAFF; cdr3_nt: TGTGCCAGCAGTTTTTCAGGGAACACTGAAGCTTTCTTT
j_call: TRBJ2-1; d_call: TRBD2; clone_size: NA; v_call: TRBV5-1; cdr3_aa: CASSLAAGALNEQFF; cdr3_nt: TGCGCCAGCAGCTTGGCAGCGGGGGCACTTAATGAGCAGTTCTTC
j_call: TRBJ2-3; d_call: TRBD1; clone_size: NA; v_call: TRBV10-1; cdr3_aa: CASSAFHRGGSTDTQYF; cdr3_nt: TGCGCCAGCAGTGCGTTCCACAGGGGTGGGAGCACAGATACGCAGTATTTT
j_call: TRBJ2-5; d_call: TRBD1; clone_size: NA; v_call: TRBV11-2; cdr3_aa: CASSQGAKETQYF; cdr3_nt: TGTGCCAGCAGCCAGGGGGCGAAGGAGACCCAGTACTTC
j_call: TRBJ2-1; d_call: NA; clone_size: NA; v_call: TRBV7-8; cdr3_aa: CASSLAQGLNEQFF; cdr3_nt: TGTGCCAGCAGCTTAGCACAGGGCCTCAATGAGCAGTTCTTC
j_call: TRBJ2-3; d_call: TRBD1; clone_size: NA; v_call: TRBV30; cdr3_aa: CAWSVMGQGTDTQYF; cdr3_nt: TGTGCCTGGAGTGTAATGGGACAGGGGACAGATACGCAGTATTTT
j_call: TRBJ1-2; d_call: TRBD1; clone_size: NA; v_call: TRBV6-6; cdr3_aa: CASTSGTGANYGYTF; cdr3_nt: TGTGCCAGCACCTCCGGGACAGGGGCTAACTATGGCTACACCTTC
j_call: TRBJ2-7; d_call: NA; clone_size: NA; v_call: TRBV11-2; cdr3_aa: CASSLGESYEQYF; cdr3_nt: TGTGCCAGCAGCTTAGGGGAGAGCTACGAGCAGTACTTC